This T cell receptor beta chain was identified during a study of shared clonotypes between healthy human individuals. The assay was immunoSEQ multiplex PCR, and TCRdb's table has in-frame clones only and misses some. The sample carries 650,000 to 700,000 clones, about 92% recorded once. CDR1 MNHEY and CDR2 SMNVEV come from the germline V gene (reference sequence). This CDR3 has 13 residues. Deletions cut 9 bases from V and 5 bases from J, with 17 bases between. The source material was memory CD8+ T cells from PBMCs. Subset here: CD45RO+ cells pooled with CCR7-negative TemRA cells. The V and J genes are TRBV27 and TRBJ2-7, with D perhaps matching TRBD2 (6 bases). The receptor comes from a man between 18 and 29 years old in good health. Some clones in this sample may be carry-over from other donors' samples. The CDR3 DNA reads as TGTGCCAGTAGGGCTGGGGGGTCGGACGAGCAGTACTTC. Translated, it gives CASRAGGSDEQYF.